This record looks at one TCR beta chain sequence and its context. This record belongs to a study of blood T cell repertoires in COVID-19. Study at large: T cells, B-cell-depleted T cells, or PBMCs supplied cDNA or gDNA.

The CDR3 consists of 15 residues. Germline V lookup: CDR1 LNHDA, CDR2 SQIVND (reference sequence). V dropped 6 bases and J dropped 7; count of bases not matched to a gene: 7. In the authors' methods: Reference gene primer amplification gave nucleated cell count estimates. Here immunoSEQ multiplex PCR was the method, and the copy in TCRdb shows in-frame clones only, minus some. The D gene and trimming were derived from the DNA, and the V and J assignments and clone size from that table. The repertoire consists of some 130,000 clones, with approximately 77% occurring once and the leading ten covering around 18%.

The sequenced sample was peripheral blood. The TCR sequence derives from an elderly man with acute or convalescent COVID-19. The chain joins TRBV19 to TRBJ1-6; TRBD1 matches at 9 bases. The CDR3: CASSPGTGMNSPLHF. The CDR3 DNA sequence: TGTGCCAGTAGCCCGGGGACAGGGATGAATTCACCCCTCCACTTT.